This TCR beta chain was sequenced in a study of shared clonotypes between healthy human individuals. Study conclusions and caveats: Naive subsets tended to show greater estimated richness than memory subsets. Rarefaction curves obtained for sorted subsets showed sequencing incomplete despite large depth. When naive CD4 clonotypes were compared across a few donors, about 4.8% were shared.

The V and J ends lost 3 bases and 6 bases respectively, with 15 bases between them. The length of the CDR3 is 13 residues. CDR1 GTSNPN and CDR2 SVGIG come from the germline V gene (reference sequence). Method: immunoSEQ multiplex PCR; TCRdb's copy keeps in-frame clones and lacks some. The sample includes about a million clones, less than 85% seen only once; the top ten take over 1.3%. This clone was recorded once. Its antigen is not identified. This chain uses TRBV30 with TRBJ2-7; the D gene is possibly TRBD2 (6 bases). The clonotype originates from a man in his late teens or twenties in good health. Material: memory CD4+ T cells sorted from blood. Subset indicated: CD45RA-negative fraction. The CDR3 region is CAWRRGSHGEQYF. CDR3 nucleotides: TGTGCCTGGAGGCGGGGATCTCATGGCGAGCAGTACTTC.